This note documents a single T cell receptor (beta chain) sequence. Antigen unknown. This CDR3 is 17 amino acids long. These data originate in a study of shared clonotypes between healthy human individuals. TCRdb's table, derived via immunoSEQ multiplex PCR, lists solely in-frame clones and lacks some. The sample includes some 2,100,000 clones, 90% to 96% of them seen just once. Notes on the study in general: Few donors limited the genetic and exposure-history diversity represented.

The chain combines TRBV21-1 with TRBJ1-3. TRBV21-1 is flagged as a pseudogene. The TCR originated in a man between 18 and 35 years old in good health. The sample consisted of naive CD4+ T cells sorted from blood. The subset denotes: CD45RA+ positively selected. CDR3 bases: TGTGCCAGCAGTCCCCAATGGCAAGGACGGTGGGGAAACACCATATATTTT. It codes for CASSPQWQGRWGNTIYF.